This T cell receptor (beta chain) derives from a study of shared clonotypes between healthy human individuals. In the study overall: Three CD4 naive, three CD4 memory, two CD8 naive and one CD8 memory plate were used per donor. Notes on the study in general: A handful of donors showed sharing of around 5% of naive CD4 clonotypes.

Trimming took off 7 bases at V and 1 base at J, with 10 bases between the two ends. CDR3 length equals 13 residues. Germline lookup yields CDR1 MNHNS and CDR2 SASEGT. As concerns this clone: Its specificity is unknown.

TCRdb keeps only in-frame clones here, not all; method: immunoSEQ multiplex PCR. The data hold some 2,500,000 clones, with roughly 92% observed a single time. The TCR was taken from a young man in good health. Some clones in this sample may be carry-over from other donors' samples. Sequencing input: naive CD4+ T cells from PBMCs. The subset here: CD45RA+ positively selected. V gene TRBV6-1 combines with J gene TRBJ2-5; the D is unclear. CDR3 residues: CASMGRTQETQYF. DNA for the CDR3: TGTGCCAGCATGGGCCGAACCCAAGAGACCCAGTACTTC.